Shown below are 9 T cell receptor beta chains from a single sample sequenced in a study of a mutant IDH1 vaccine in newly diagnosed glioma. Produced via immunoSEQ multiplex PCR; TCRdb's table is partial and in-frame only. The sample contains just under 70,000 clones, 84% of which appear only once. Sample time point: week 35, safety follow-up. It was 300 ug of mutant IDH1 20-mer peptide that made up each vaccine dose, given with topical imiquimod. These receptors are not linked to any known antigen. This specimen was PBMCs, taken from a glioma patient whose treatment included an IDH1 peptide vaccine. The receptor set was obtained from a man aged 18-30 years with glioma.

V and J are TRBV6-6 and TRBJ2-6, with D possibly being TRBD2 (5 bases). Germline values: CDR1 MNHNY, CDR2 SVGAGI (reference sequence). The CDR3 spans 15 residues. The V and J ends lost 6 bases and 0 bases respectively, with 9 bases between them. CDR3 sequence reads: CASRVRVSGANVLTF. The CDR3 DNA reads TGTGCCAGCAGAGTGAGGGTCTCTGGGGCCAACGTCCTGACTTTC.

This clone was seen a handful of times. The chain couples TRBV7-2 to TRBJ2-1, with D hard to call. The CDR3 runs to 15 residues. Trimming stripped 4 bases from V and 0 bases from J, with 10 bases between. The germline gives CDR1 SGHTA, CDR2 FQGNSA. CDR3 sequence reads: CASSSTARSYNEQFF. As DNA, the CDR3 is TGTGCCAGCAGCTCTACAGCGCGCTCCTACAATGAGCAGTTCTTC.

This clone was seen just once. The chain recombines TRBV7-9 with TRBJ2-5, with D perhaps matching TRBD1 (6 bases). Germline loops: CDR1 SEHNR, CDR2 FQNEAQ (reference sequence). Trimming stripped 0 bases from V and 2 bases from J, with 7 bases between. This CDR3 contains 14 residues. CDR3 protein: CASSLAGTQETQYF. The CDR3 coding sequence is TGTGCCAGCAGCTTAGCAGGGACACAAGAGACCCAGTACTTC.

The chain links TRBV28 to TRBJ1-2; no clear D. The V end was cut by 5 bases, the J end by 0 bases, with 10 bases between. The CDR3 covers 14 residues. The germline V gene encodes CDR1 MDHEN and CDR2 SYDVKM. In DNA form, the CDR3 reads TGTGCCAGCAGTGGGTTCAAGGCTAACTATGGCTACACCTTC. Protein sequence: CASSGFKANYGYTF.

This clone was recorded only once. The CDR3 DNA follows: TGTGCCAGCAGCTTTAAGGTCAGCGCCCCTTCTTTCTACAATGAGCAGTTCTTC. Encoded protein: CASSFKVSAPSFYNEQFF. This chain joins TRBV5-6 and TRBJ2-1; D ambiguous. Germline CDR1 SGHDT, CDR2 YYEEEE. This CDR3 contains 18 residues. Trimming removed 2 bases at V and 3 bases at J, with 21 bases between.

The V gene is TRBV28, the J gene TRBJ1-1; D may be TRBD1 (5 bases). CDR3 size: 14 residues. CDR1 MDHEN and CDR2 SYDVKM come from the germline V gene. Trimming stripped 1 base from V and 3 bases from J, with 9 bases between. For the CDR3, the DNA is TGTGCCAGCAGTTTATCGGGGGTTTACACTGAAGCTTTCTTT. This codes for CASSLSGVYTEAFF.

The chain couples TRBV28 to TRBJ2-5; 11 bases map to TRBD2. Germline lookup yields CDR1 MDHEN and CDR2 SYDVKM. V lost 2 bases, J lost 3 bases, and 2 bases stayed unmatched. The CDR3 extends over 15 amino acids. CDR3 nucleotides: TGTGCCAGCAGTTTACCTAGCGGGGGGAAAGAGACCCAGTACTTC. Residues: CASSLPSGGKETQYF.

The V and J genes are TRBV14 and TRBJ2-1; 9 nucleotides line up with TRBD2. CDR3 length equals 17 residues. Germline CDR1 reads SGHDN; CDR2 reads FVKESK. Trimming cost V 0 bases and J 2 bases; bases outside gene matches: 5. CDR3 in amino acids: CASSQDLRGRAYNEQFF. Written as DNA, the CDR3 is TGTGCCAGCAGCCAAGATCTGCGCGGGAGGGCCTACAATGAGCAGTTCTTC.

V is TRBV4-1 and J is TRBJ2-6, with D possibly TRBD1 on 6 matching bases. CDR1 is MGHRA, CDR2 YSYEKL, per germline. V lost 6 bases and J 2 bases, leaving 11 bases between the germline ends. This CDR3 is built from 15 residues. The CDR3 spells CASSPQGAGANVLTF. DNA of the CDR3: TGCGCCAGCAGTCCACAGGGAGCTGGGGCCAACGTCCTGACTTTC.